This TCR beta chain was obtained from a study of T cell responses to AZD1222 COVID-19 vaccine. Notes on the study in general: Sampling that yielded the repertoires occurred only after the peak T cell response. Among those given AZD1222, only five or six were seropositive at baseline.

For this clone: The antigen remains undetermined.

Repertoires were generated with immunoSEQ multiplex PCR, while TCRdb's copy carries only in-frame clones and drops some. The sample includes some 180,000 clones, approximately 90% of them seen just once. The germline V and J ends were trimmed by 4 bases and 6 bases, with 8 bases remaining between them. There are 12 residues in the CDR3. CDR1 SGHTA and CDR2 FQGTGA come from the germline V gene. The chain uses TRBV7-3 and TRBJ2-3; D is ambiguous. This TCR was sampled from an adult who received the AZD1222 COVID-19 vaccine. The material was peripheral blood, obtained 28 days after the second AZD1222 dose. CDR3 in amino acids: CASSSPADTQYF. CDR3 nucleotide sequence: TGTGCCAGCAGCTCCCCGGCTGATACGCAGTATTTT.